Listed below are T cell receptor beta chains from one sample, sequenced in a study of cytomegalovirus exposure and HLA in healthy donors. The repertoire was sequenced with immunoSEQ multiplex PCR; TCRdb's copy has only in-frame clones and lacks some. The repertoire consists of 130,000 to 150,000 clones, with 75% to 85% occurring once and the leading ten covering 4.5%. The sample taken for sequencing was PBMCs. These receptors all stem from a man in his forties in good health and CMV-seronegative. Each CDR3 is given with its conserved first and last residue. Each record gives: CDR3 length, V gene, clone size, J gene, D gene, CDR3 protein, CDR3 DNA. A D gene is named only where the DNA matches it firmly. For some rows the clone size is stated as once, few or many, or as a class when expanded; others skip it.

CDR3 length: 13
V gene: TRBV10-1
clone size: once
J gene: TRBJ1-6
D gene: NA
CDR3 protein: CASSEPTASPLHF
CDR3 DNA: TGCGCCAGCAGTGAACCGACAGCTTCACCCCTCCACTTT

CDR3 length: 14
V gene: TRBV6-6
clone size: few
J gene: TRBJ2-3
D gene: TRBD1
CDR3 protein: CASSQGARRDTQYF
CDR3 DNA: TGTGCCAGCAGTCAGGGGGCGCGGAGAGATACGCAGTATTTT

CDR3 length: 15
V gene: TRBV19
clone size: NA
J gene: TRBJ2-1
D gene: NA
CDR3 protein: CASSIRDDSYNEQFF
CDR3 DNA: TGTGCCAGTAGTATTAGAGATGACTCCTACAATGAGCAGTTCTTC

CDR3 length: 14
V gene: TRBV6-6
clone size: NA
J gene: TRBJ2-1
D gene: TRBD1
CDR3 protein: CASTAGGADNEQFF
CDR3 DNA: TGTGCCAGCACCGCAGGGGGCGCGGACAATGAGCAGTTCTTC

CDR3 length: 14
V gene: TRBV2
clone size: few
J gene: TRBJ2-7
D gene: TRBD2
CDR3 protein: CASSDLAGTYEQYF
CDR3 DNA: TGTGCCAGCAGTGACCTAGCGGGGACCTACGAGCAGTACTTC

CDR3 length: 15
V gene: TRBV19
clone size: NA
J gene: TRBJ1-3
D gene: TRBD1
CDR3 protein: CASSPGQDEGNTIYF
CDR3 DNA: TGTGCCAGTAGTCCCGGACAGGATGAGGGAAACACCATATATTTT

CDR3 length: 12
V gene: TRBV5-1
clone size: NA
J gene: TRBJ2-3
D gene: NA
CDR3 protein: CASSLSADTQYF
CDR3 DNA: TGCGCCAGCAGCTTGTCCGCAGATACGCAGTATTTT

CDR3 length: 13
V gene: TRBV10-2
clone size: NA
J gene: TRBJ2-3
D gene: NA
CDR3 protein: CAVQGVSTDTQYF
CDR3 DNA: TGCGCCGTACAAGGGGTCAGCACAGATACGCAGTATTTT

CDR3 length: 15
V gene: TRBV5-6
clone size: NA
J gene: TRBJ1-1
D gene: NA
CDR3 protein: CASSPQGQRNTEAFF
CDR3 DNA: TGTGCCAGCAGCCCTCAGGGGCAGAGGAACACTGAAGCTTTCTTT

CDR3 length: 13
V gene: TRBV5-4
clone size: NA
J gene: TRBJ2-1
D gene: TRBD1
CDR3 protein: CANRDRPGSEQFF
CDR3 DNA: TGTGCAAACCGGGACAGGCCTGGAAGTGAGCAGTTCTTC

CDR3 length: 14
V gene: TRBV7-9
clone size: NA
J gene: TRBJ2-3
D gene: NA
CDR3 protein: CASSPRILTDTQYF
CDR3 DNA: TGTGCCAGCAGCCCCAGAATTCTCACAGATACGCAGTATTTT

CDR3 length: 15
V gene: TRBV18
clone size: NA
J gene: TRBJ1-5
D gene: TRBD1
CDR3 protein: CASSGQGASHQPQHF
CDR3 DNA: TGTGCCAGCTCAGGACAGGGGGCATCGCATCAGCCCCAGCATTTT

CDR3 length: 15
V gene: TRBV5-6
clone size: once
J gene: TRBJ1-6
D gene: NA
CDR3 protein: CASSYRVIGNSPLHF
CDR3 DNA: TGTGCCAGCAGTTACAGGGTGATTGGGAATTCACCCCTCCACTTT

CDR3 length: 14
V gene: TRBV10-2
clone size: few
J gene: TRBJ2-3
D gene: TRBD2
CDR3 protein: CASKSGGGTDTQYF
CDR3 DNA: TGCGCCAGCAAAAGCGGGGGTGGAACAGATACGCAGTATTTT

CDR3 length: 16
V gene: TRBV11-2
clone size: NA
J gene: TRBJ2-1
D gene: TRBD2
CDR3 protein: CASRGGTSGTYNEQFF
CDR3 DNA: TGTGCCAGCCGAGGGGGGACTAGCGGGACTTACAATGAGCAGTTCTTC

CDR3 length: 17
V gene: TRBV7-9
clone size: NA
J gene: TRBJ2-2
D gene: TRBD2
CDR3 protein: CASSLGILADRAGELFF
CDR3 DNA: TGTGCCAGCAGCTTAGGTATACTAGCGGACCGTGCCGGGGAGCTGTTTTTT

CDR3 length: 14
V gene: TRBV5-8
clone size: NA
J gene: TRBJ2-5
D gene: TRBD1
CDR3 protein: CASNINRGLETQYF
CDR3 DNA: TGTGCCAGCAACATTAACAGGGGCCTGGAGACCCAGTACTTC

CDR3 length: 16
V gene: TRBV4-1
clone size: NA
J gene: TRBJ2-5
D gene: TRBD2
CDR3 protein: CASSPGTSGGRETQYF
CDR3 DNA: TGCGCCAGCAGCCCCGGGACTAGCGGGGGGAGGGAGACCCAGTACTTC

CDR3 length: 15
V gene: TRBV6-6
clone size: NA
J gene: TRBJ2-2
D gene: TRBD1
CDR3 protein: CASSPRTGGTGELFF
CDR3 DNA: TGTGCCAGCAGTCCACGGACAGGGGGGACCGGGGAGCTGTTTTTT

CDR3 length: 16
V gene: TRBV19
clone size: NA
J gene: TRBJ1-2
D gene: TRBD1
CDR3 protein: CASSTGSDRMPYGYTF
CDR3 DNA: TGTGCCAGTAGTACAGGATCGGACAGGATGCCCTATGGCTACACCTTC

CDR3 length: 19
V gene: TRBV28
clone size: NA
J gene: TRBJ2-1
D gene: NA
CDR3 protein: CASSFPSEAKYLSYNEQFF
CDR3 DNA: TGTGCCAGCAGTTTCCCCTCTGAGGCAAAGTACCTCTCCTACAATGAGCAGTTCTTC

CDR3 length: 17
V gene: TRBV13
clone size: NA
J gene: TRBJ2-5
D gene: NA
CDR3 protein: CASSPLGQSGLRATQYF
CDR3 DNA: TGTGCCAGCAGCCCCCTAGGACAATCAGGGTTAAGGGCGACCCAGTACTTC

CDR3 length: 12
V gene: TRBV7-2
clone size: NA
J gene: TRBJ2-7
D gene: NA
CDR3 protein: CASRSDRYEQYF
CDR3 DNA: TGTGCCAGCAGATCCGACAGATACGAGCAGTACTTC

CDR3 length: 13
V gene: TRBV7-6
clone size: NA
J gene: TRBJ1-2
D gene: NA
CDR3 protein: CASSSGHGYGYTF
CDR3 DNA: TGTGCCAGCAGCTCAGGACACGGCTATGGCTACACCTTC

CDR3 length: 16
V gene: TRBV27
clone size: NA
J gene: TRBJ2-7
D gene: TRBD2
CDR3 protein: CASSFSVAGGRSEQYF
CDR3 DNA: TGTGCCAGCAGTTTCTCGGTAGCGGGGGGGCGGTCCGAGCAGTACTTC

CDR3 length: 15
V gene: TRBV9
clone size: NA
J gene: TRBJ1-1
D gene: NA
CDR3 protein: CASSVDHRVNTEAFF
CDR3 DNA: TGTGCCAGCAGCGTAGATCACAGGGTGAACACTGAAGCTTTCTTT

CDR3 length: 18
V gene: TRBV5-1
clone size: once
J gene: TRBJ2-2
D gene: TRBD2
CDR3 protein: CASSWTSGGAGNTGELFF
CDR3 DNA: TGCGCCAGCAGCTGGACTAGCGGGGGGGCCGGGAACACCGGGGAGCTGTTTTTT

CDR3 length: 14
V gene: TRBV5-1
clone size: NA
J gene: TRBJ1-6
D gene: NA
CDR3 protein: CASSLDSAPSPLHF
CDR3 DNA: TGCGCCAGCAGCTTGGACAGTGCCCCATCACCCCTCCACTTT

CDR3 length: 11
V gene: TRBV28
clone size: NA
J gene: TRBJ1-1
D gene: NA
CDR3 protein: CASSSIYEAFF
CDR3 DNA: TGTGCCAGCAGTTCTATTTATGAAGCTTTCTTT

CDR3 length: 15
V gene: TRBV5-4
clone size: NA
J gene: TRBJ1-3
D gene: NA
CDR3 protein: CASSRGIPSGNTIYF
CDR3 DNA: TGTGCCAGCAGCCGCGGGATTCCCTCTGGAAACACCATATATTTT

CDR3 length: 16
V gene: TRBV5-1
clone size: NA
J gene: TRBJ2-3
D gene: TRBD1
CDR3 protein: CASSGTGGEGTDTQYF
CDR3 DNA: TGCGCCAGCAGCGGAACAGGGGGCGAGGGGACAGATACGCAGTATTTT

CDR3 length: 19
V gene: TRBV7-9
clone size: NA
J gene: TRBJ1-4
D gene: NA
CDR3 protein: CASSERRGRRTSTNEKLFF
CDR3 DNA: TGTGCCAGCAGCGAAAGAAGGGGGAGAAGGACCTCAACTAATGAAAAACTGTTTTTT

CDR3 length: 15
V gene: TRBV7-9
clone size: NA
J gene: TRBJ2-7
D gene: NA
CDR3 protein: CASSLVLQGGYEQYF
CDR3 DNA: TGTGCCAGCAGCTTAGTTCTCCAGGGTGGTTACGAGCAGTACTTC

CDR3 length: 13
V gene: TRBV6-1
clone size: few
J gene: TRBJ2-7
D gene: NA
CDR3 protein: CASRLRDSYEQYF
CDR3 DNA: TGTGCCAGCAGGTTACGCGACTCCTACGAGCAGTACTTC

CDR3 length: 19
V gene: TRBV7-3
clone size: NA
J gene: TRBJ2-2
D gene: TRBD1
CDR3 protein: CASSLLAAGTGAFGGELFF
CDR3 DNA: TGTGCCAGCAGCTTATTGGCTGCGGGGACAGGGGCTTTTGGTGGGGAGCTGTTTTTT

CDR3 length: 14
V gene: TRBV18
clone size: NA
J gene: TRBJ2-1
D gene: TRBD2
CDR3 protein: CASSPGLAQNEQFF
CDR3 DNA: TGTGCCAGCTCACCTGGACTAGCGCAAAATGAGCAGTTCTTC

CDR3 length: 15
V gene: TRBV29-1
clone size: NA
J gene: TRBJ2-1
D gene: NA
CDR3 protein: CSAQGDSNSYNEQFF
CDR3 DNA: TGCAGCGCCCAAGGGGACTCAAACTCCTACAATGAGCAGTTCTTC

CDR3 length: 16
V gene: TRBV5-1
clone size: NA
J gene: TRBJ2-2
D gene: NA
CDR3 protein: CASSYHGTSNTGELFF
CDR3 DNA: TGCGCCAGCAGCTACCACGGGACATCGAACACCGGGGAGCTGTTTTTT

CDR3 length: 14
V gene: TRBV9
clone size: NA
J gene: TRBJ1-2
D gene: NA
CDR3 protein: CASSSSGANYGYTF
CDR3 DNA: TGTGCCAGCAGCTCCTCCGGAGCTAACTATGGCTACACCTTC

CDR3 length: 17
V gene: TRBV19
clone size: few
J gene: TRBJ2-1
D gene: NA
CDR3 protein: CASSDGTSWSSYNEQFF
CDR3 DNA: TGTGCCAGTAGTGACGGGACATCTTGGAGCTCCTACAATGAGCAGTTCTTC

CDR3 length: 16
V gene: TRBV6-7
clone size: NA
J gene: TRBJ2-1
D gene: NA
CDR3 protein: CASSPLSGTEGDEQFF
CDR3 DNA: TGTGCCAGCAGTCCACTCTCCGGGACTGAAGGCGATGAGCAGTTCTTC

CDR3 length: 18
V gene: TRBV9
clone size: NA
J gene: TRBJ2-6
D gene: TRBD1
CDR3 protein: CASSAGQRGLTGANVLTF
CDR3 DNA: TGTGCCAGCAGCGCCGGCCAGAGGGGGCTAACTGGGGCCAACGTCCTGACTTTC

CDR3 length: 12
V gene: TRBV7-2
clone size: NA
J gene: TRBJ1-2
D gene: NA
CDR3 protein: CASSFYGYGYTF
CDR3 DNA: TGTGCCAGCAGCTTTTACGGCTATGGCTACACCTTC

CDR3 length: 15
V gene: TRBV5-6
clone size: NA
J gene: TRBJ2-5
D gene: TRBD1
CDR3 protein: CASSLKTGTRETQYF
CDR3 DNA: TGTGCCAGCAGCTTGAAGACAGGGACGCGAGAGACCCAGTACTTC

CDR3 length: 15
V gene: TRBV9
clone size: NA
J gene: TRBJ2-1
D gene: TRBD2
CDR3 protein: CASSVASGGASEQFF
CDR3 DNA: TGTGCCAGCAGCGTAGCTAGCGGGGGGGCTAGTGAGCAGTTCTTC

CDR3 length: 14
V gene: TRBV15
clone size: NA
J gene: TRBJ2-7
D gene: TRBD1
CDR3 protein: CATSTHRGGYEQYF
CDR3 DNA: TGTGCCACCAGCACCCACAGGGGCGGGTACGAGCAGTACTTC

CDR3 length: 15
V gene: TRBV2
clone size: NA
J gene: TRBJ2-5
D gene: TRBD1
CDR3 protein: CASGSTGVPQETQYF
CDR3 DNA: TGTGCCAGCGGAAGTACAGGGGTACCCCAAGAGACCCAGTACTTC